A selection of T cell receptor beta chains follows, all from one sample in a study of cytomegalovirus exposure and HLA in healthy donors. Sequenced by immunoSEQ multiplex PCR; TCRdb stores in-frame clones only, minus some. The data contain approximately 300,000 clones, about four fifths of them singletons. Sequencing was done on a sample of PBMCs. All receptors derive from a girl aged 2 to 9 in good health and CMV-seronegative. Each CDR3 is given with its conserved first and last residue. D genes are given only for firm matches. Some rows mark clone size as missing; the rest say once, few, many or name a class of expanded clone.

V	size	J	D	CDR3	DNA
TRBV7-6	-	TRBJ2-3	-	CASSSGTDTQYF	TGTGCCAGCAGCTCCGGCACAGATACGCAGTATTTT
TRBV5-1	few	TRBJ1-2	-	CASSLEWWTESNYGYTF	TGCGCCAGCAGCTTGGAATGGTGGACAGAGTCTAACTATGGCTACACCTTC
TRBV5-4	-	TRBJ1-2	-	CASRDTGRTNYGYTF	TGTGCCAGCAGGGACACGGGCAGAACTAACTATGGCTACACCTTC
TRBV7-9	-	TRBJ2-3	TRBD2	CASSSTTGSGIPDTQYF	TGTGCCAGCAGCTCTACCACGGGTAGCGGGATCCCAGATACGCAGTATTTT
TRBV5-1	-	TRBJ2-2	-	CASSGGAGMGTGELFF	TGCGCCAGCAGCGGAGGGGCAGGGATGGGCACCGGGGAGCTGTTTTTT
TRBV11-2	once	TRBJ2-3	-	CASSLGAGRGSDTQYF	TGTGCCAGCAGCTTAGGGGCAGGACGAGGGTCAGATACGCAGTATTTT
TRBV7-2	-	TRBJ1-2	TRBD1	CASSKDRVYGYTF	TGTGCCAGCAGCAAGGACAGGGTATATGGCTACACCTTC
TRBV7-9	-	TRBJ2-1	-	CASSLVRPLAGSYNEQFF	TGTGCCAGCAGCTTAGTTCGCCCCCTGGCAGGGTCCTACAATGAGCAGTTCTTC
TRBV6-5	-	TRBJ2-7	-	CASSYSRGYEQYF	TGTGCCAGCAGTTACTCCCGAGGCTACGAGCAGTACTTC
TRBV18	few	TRBJ1-3	-	CASSPGTGKDTGNTIYF	TGTGCCAGCTCACCGGGAACAGGGAAAGATACTGGAAACACCATATATTTT
TRBV7-3	-	TRBJ2-1	-	CASSLNGNEQFF	TGTGCCAGCAGCTTAAACGGGAATGAGCAGTTCTTC
TRBV9	once	TRBJ2-1	-	CASSPQGIPGGTYSYNEQFF	TGTGCCAGCAGCCCTCAGGGGATCCCCGGAGGAACTTACTCCTACAATGAGCAGTTCTTC
TRBV5-5	-	TRBJ1-1	TRBD1	CASTWLTGAYTEAFF	TGTGCCAGCACATGGCTTACAGGGGCGTACACTGAAGCTTTCTTT
TRBV19	-	TRBJ2-3	TRBD2	CASIPGTSPHTQYF	TGTGCCAGTATCCCAGGGACTAGTCCGCATACGCAGTATTTT
TRBV7-6	-	TRBJ2-7	TRBD2	CASSLAQGTSGRAGSYEQYF	TGTGCCAGCAGCTTAGCGCAAGGGACTAGCGGGAGGGCCGGCTCCTACGAGCAGTACTTC
TRBV7-9	-	TRBJ2-7	TRBD2	CASSPGTSGFLSYEQYF	TGTGCCAGCAGCCCTGGGACTAGCGGCTTCCTCTCCTACGAGCAGTACTTC
TRBV6-1	-	TRBJ2-4	-	CASSEVVSDRIQYF	TGTGCCAGCAGTGAAGTCGTGTCCGACAGAATTCAGTACTTC
TRBV9	-	TRBJ2-7	TRBD2	CASSGTSGILEQYF	TGTGCCAGCAGCGGGACTAGCGGGATTCTCGAGCAGTACTTC
TRBV27	-	TRBJ2-1	TRBD1	CASRRWGQGVFKSYNEQFF	TGTGCCAGCAGACGCTGGGGACAGGGTGTCTTTAAGTCCTACAATGAGCAGTTCTTC
TRBV7-9	-	TRBJ1-1	TRBD1	CASSQSPGQGQTEAFF	TGTGCCAGCAGCCAATCCCCCGGACAGGGTCAAACTGAAGCTTTCTTT
TRBV28	few	TRBJ1-5	-	CASSLGSREYQPQHF	TGTGCCAGCAGCCTTGGGTCACGGGAATATCAGCCCCAGCATTTT
TRBV19	-	TRBJ2-3	TRBD2	CASSYRLAGGIADTQYF	TGTGCCAGTAGTTATCGACTAGCGGGAGGAATTGCGGATACGCAGTATTTT
TRBV7-9	few	TRBJ1-5	-	CASSDSTEHNNQPQHF	TGTGCCAGCAGCGATTCGACGGAGCACAACAATCAGCCCCAGCATTTT
TRBV20-1	few	TRBJ2-7	-	CSAQVVYEQYF	TGCAGTGCTCAGGTGGTCTACGAGCAGTACTTC
TRBV5-1	-	TRBJ1-6	-	CASSREGGSGSPLHF	TGCGCCAGCAGCAGGGAGGGGGGCTCTGGGTCACCCCTCCACTTT
TRBV28	-	TRBJ2-7	-	CASSPSSYEQYF	TGTGCCAGCAGCCCTAGTAGCTACGAGCAGTACTTC
TRBV13	-	TRBJ2-2	-	CASSLAQVGTGELFF	TGTGCCAGCAGCCTAGCACAGGTCGGCACCGGGGAGCTGTTTTTT
TRBV4-2	-	TRBJ1-4	TRBD1	CASSQDLGQGPEKLFF	TGTGCCAGCAGCCAAGATCTGGGACAGGGACCTGAAAAACTGTTTTTT
TRBV6-5	-	TRBJ1-1	-	CASSLGRGLNTEAFF	TGTGCCAGCAGCCTGGGCCGGGGGTTGAACACTGAAGCTTTCTTT
TRBV6-5	-	TRBJ2-4	TRBD2	CASSYGLAGGRDIQYF	TGTGCCAGCAGTTACGGACTAGCGGGGGGGCGAGACATTCAGTACTTC
TRBV14	-	TRBJ1-6	TRBD1	CASSPGQSLSYNSPLHF	TGTGCCAGCAGCCCGGGACAGTCTTTGTCCTATAATTCACCCCTCCACTTT
TRBV12-5	-	TRBJ1-4	-	CASGLLLNRAAMGAFGKLFF	TGTGCTAGTGGTTTGTTATTAAACAGGGCGGCCATGGGGGCCTTTGGAAAACTGTTTTTT
TRBV29-1	-	TRBJ2-3	TRBD1	CSVRGQSADTQYF	TGCAGCGTGAGGGGGCAGAGCGCAGATACGCAGTATTTT
TRBV12-1	-	TRBJ2-5	-	CARRRDREETQYF	TGTGCCAGGAGGCGGGACAGGGAAGAGACCCAGTACTTC
TRBV18	-	TRBJ1-6	TRBD1	CASSIGDSNSPLHF	TGTGCCAGCTCTATCGGGGACAGTAATTCACCCCTCCACTTT
TRBV27	-	TRBJ2-7	-	CASSLGLDRYEQYF	TGTGCCAGCAGTTTGGGACTCGACCGCTACGAGCAGTACTTC
TRBV7-2	-	TRBJ1-5	-	CASSLVGTHYSNQPQHF	TGTGCCAGCAGCTTAGTGGGGACACACTATAGCAATCAGCCCCAGCATTTT
TRBV7-3	few	TRBJ2-5	-	CASSLSQQETQYF	TGTGCCAGCAGCTTAAGTCAGCAAGAGACCCAGTACTTC
TRBV9	-	TRBJ1-1	-	CASSGGHRVDGEAFF	TGTGCCAGCAGCGGAGGCCACAGGGTGGATGGTGAAGCTTTCTTT
TRBV28	few	TRBJ2-1	TRBD2	CASSFSGLVNEQFF	TGTGCCAGCAGTTTCTCCGGACTAGTTAATGAGCAGTTCTTC
TRBV2	-	TRBJ1-2	-	CASSEVWGSNYGYTF	TGTGCCAGCAGTGAAGTTTGGGGCAGCAACTATGGCTACACCTTC
TRBV27	-	TRBJ1-5	TRBD1	CASSPPTGRNQPQHF	TGTGCCAGCAGTCCCCCGACAGGGCGGAATCAGCCCCAGCATTTT
TRBV28	-	TRBJ2-7	TRBD1	CASSFQGATSYEQYF	TGTGCCAGCAGTTTTCAGGGGGCAACGTCCTACGAGCAGTACTTC
TRBV6-1	-	TRBJ2-5	TRBD2	CASSAHSGVSETQYF	TGTGCCAGCAGTGCGCATAGCGGGGTTTCAGAGACCCAGTACTTC
TRBV6-5	-	TRBJ2-1	-	CASSYSPPGVHNEQFF	TGTGCCAGCAGTTACAGCCCGCCAGGGGTCCACAATGAGCAGTTCTTC
TRBV6-5	once	TRBJ1-1	TRBD1	CANSDRVGTEAFF	TGTGCCAACTCTGACAGGGTGGGCACTGAAGCTTTCTTT
TRBV6-5	-	TRBJ1-2	-	CASSYQIGLTHGYTF	TGTGCCAGCAGTTACCAGATCGGACTGACTCATGGCTACACCTTC
TRBV5-1	few	TRBJ2-1	TRBD1	CASTLTPGQGYNEQFF	TGCGCCAGCACCCTAACGCCTGGACAGGGCTACAATGAGCAGTTCTTC
TRBV2	-	TRBJ2-7	-	CASSDPRRQPSYEQYF	TGTGCCAGCAGTGATCCCCGGAGACAGCCTTCCTACGAGCAGTACTTC
TRBV9	-	TRBJ1-4	-	CASSVGSATNEKLFF	TGTGCCAGCAGCGTAGGAAGCGCAACTAATGAAAAACTGTTTTTT
TRBV27	-	TRBJ2-7	-	CASSLGGFYEQYF	TGTGCCAGCAGCCTTGGGGGCTTTTACGAGCAGTACTTC
TRBV19	few	TRBJ1-1	-	CASSKQRGFSTEAFF	TGTGCCAGTAGTAAACAGCGGGGGTTCAGCACTGAAGCTTTCTTT
TRBV6-1	-	TRBJ1-1	-	CASSVSLRDTEAFF	TGTGCCAGCAGTGTAAGCCTGAGGGACACTGAAGCTTTCTTT
TRBV10-3	-	TRBJ1-1	TRBD1	CAISFRAQGETEAFF	TGTGCCATCAGTTTCCGGGCCCAGGGGGAGACTGAAGCTTTCTTT